Listed below are T cell receptor beta chains from one sample, sequenced in a study of blood T cell repertoires in COVID-19. Repertoires were generated with immunoSEQ multiplex PCR, while TCRdb's copy carries only in-frame clones and drops some. The profile covers some 240,000 clones, with nearly 90% appearing a single time and 4% to 5% taken by the ten largest. What was sequenced was peripheral blood. The receptor source for this set is a woman aged 40 to 50 who had recovered from COVID-19. CDR3s include the opening cysteine and the closing phenylalanine or tryptophan. The D gene is left open where the match is weak. Part of the rows lack a size; the others show once, few, many or a class for expanded clones.

TRBV7-6,TRBJ2-3,-,-,TGTGCCAGCAGCTTACTTTCCTCCCCAGATACGCAGTATTTT,CASSLLSSPDTQYF
TRBV5-5,TRBJ2-6,TRBD1,-,TGTGCCAGCAGCTTGGTATGGGACAGGGCCACTGGGGCCAACGTCCTGACTTTC,CASSLVWDRATGANVLTF
TRBV27,TRBJ2-1,TRBD1,-,TGTGCCAGCAGTTTACCCCCAGGGGGCTTCTACAATGAGCAGTTCTTC,CASSLPPGGFYNEQFF
TRBV6-2/TRBV6-3,TRBJ2-5,-,-,TGTGCCAGCAGCCGCGCGTTGGAGACCCAGTACTTC,CASSRALETQYF
TRBV4-1,TRBJ2-2,-,-,TGCGCCAGCAGCCAAGGGGCTATCTCCAGGACCGGGGAGCTGTTTTTT,CASSQGAISRTGELFF
TRBV12-3/TRBV12-4,TRBJ1-1,-,-,TGTGCCAGCCTGGGACAGAACACTGAAGCTTTCTTT,CASLGQNTEAFF
TRBV29-1,TRBJ2-5,TRBD1,-,TGCAGCACCACAGGGGAAGAGACCCAGTACTTC,CSTTGEETQYF
TRBV27,TRBJ1-1,-,-,TGTGCCAGCGGTATGCGACAGCTGAACACTGAAGCTTTCTTT,CASGMRQLNTEAFF
TRBV18,TRBJ1-2,TRBD1,-,TGTGCCAGCTCACCGGGTGACAGGGAAGGCTACACCTTC,CASSPGDREGYTF
TRBV19,TRBJ1-4,-,once,TGTGCCAGTAGTGTTACAACTAATGAAAAACTGTTTTTT,CASSVTTNEKLFF
TRBV19,TRBJ1-2,TRBD1,-,TGTGCCAGTAGTAAAAACAGGGGTTATGGCTACACCTTC,CASSKNRGYGYTF
TRBV2,TRBJ1-6,-,-,TGTGCCAGCACAGGACTCGGATCACCCCTCCACTTT,CASTGLGSPLHF
TRBV6-6,TRBJ2-7,TRBD1,once,TGTGCCAGCAGGCTAGGACAGGGGATCTACGAGCAGTACTTC,CASRLGQGIYEQYF
TRBV11-2,TRBJ2-3,TRBD1,-,TGTGCCAGCAGCCCGGGGACAGGCAGCACAGATACGCAGTATTTT,CASSPGTGSTDTQYF
TRBV10-3,TRBJ2-3,TRBD1,once,TGTGCCATCAGCCCGGGACAGGGAGAGACAGATACGCAGTATTTT,CAISPGQGETDTQYF
TRBV3-1/TRBV3-2,TRBJ2-5,TRBD2,few,TGTGCCAGCAGTTTTTCAACTAGCGGGGGGTTTAAGACCCAGTACTTC,CASSFSTSGGFKTQYF
TRBV11-2,TRBJ1-3,TRBD1,few,TGTGCCAGCAGGACCGGGACAGGGAGCTCTGGAAACACCATATATTTT,CASRTGTGSSGNTIYF
TRBV6-5,TRBJ2-2,TRBD2,-,TGTGCCAGTCGGACTAGCGAGAACACCGGGGAGCTGTTTTTT,CASRTSENTGELFF
TRBV30,TRBJ1-3,TRBD1,once,TGTGCCTGGGACAGGGGTACTGGAAACACCATATATTTT,CAWDRGTGNTIYF
TRBV28,TRBJ2-7,-,few,TGTGCCAGCAGTTTCAGGGATCTTGACGAGCAGTACTTC,CASSFRDLDEQYF
TRBV7-2,TRBJ1-6,TRBD1,-,TGTGCCAGCAGCTTCCTGACAGGGAACAATTCACCCCTCCACTTT,CASSFLTGNNSPLHF
TRBV7-2,TRBJ2-2,-,-,TGTGCCAGCAGAGCGGACGGAAACACCGGGGAGCTGTTTTTT,CASRADGNTGELFF
TRBV27,TRBJ1-5,-,-,TGTGCCAGCAGTTTATCGGGGCAAGGACAGCCCCAGCATTTT,CASSLSGQGQPQHF
TRBV9,TRBJ1-4,-,-,TGTGCCAGCAGCGCCGACCTGGGGGGAGGACCCGAAAAACTGTTTTTT,CASSADLGGGPEKLFF
TRBV24-1,TRBJ1-3,TRBD1,few,TGTGCCACCAGTATCCGACAGGGGCCTGGAAACACCATATATTTT,CATSIRQGPGNTIYF
TRBV9,TRBJ2-4,TRBD2,-,TGTGCCAGCAGCCCCGGGACTAGCGGCATTCAGTACTTC,CASSPGTSGIQYF
TRBV29-1,TRBJ2-1,-,-,TGCAGCGTTCTTGGAGGATCATCCTACAATGAGCAGTTCTTC,CSVLGGSSYNEQFF
TRBV11-2,TRBJ1-4,-,-,TGTGCCAGCAGCTTAGATGAAGGACAGAGCTGGTGGGCTAATGAAAAACTGTTTTTT,CASSLDEGQSWWANEKLFF
TRBV4-2,TRBJ1-2,-,-,TGTGCCAGCAGCCAAGATATGGGACTGCACTCTAACTATGGCTACACCTTC,CASSQDMGLHSNYGYTF
TRBV6-2/TRBV6-3,TRBJ2-3,-,-,TGTGCCAGCAGTTACCCGCCTGCGGGCACAGATACGCAGTATTTT,CASSYPPAGTDTQYF
TRBV11-2,TRBJ2-5,-,-,TGTGCCAGCAGCTTAGACGACTGGATCCAAGAGACCCAGTACTTC,CASSLDDWIQETQYF
TRBV6-5,TRBJ2-3,-,-,TGTGCCAGCAGTAAGGGGGGGAGGGCAGATACGCAGTATTTT,CASSKGGRADTQYF
TRBV5-4,TRBJ1-4,-,-,TGTGCCAGCAGCCCCCAGGGGCTGGATAATGAAAAACTGTTTTTT,CASSPQGLDNEKLFF
TRBV5-1,TRBJ2-5,-,-,TGCGCCAGCAGCTCCCGGGACACGGAGACCCAGTACTTC,CASSSRDTETQYF
TRBV6-2/TRBV6-3,TRBJ2-1,TRBD2,-,TGTGCCAGCAGTTCCAAGCATCTAGCGGCGTACAATGAGCAGTTCTTC,CASSSKHLAAYNEQFF
TRBV9,TRBJ2-1,TRBD2,-,TGTGCCAGCAGCGCTCAAGGGCTAGCGGGCGGTGAGCAGTTCTTC,CASSAQGLAGGEQFF
TRBV5-4,TRBJ2-5,TRBD2,-,TGTGCCAGCAGCCCCCGGGGACTAGCGTGGGAAGAGACCCAGTACTTC,CASSPRGLAWEETQYF
TRBV4-3,TRBJ2-2,TRBD2,-,TGCGCCAGCAGCCAGGAGAGCGGGAGGGCCGGGGAGCTGTTTTTT,CASSQESGRAGELFF
TRBV5-1,TRBJ2-7,TRBD1,once,TGCGCCAGCGACAGGGGGCGAACCTACGAGCAGTACTTC,CASDRGRTYEQYF
TRBV7-7,TRBJ2-1,TRBD2,-,TGTGCCAGCAGCTCTCTAGCGGGAGTGTACAATGAGCAGTTCTTC,CASSSLAGVYNEQFF
TRBV5-4,TRBJ2-5,TRBD2,-,TGTGCCAGCAGTCGAGCGGGAGCAAGAGAGACCCAGTACTTC,CASSRAGARETQYF
TRBV30,TRBJ1-2,-,-,TGTGCCTGGAGTGAACAGGGCCACTATGGCTACACCTTC,CAWSEQGHYGYTF
TRBV4-1,TRBJ2-7,-,once,TGCGCCAGCAGCCAAGAGCGGGGATTCTCCTACGAGCAGTACTTC,CASSQERGFSYEQYF
TRBV19,TRBJ2-1,TRBD2,once,TGTGCCAGTAGTATCATTTCAGTGGGGGGGGTGCAGTTCTTC,CASSIISVGGVQFF
TRBV29-1,TRBJ2-1,TRBD1,-,TGCAGCGTTGAAAGGGGGCTGACCGGCGATGAGCAGTTCTTC,CSVERGLTGDEQFF
TRBV5-1,TRBJ2-1,-,-,TGCGCCAGCAGCTTGGACAGGGCACTTTTCAATGAGCAGTTCTTC,CASSLDRALFNEQFF
TRBV29-1,TRBJ2-3,TRBD2,-,TGCAGCGTTGGAAAAATTCACCGACTAGCGGGATACACAGATACGCAGTATTTT,CSVGKIHRLAGYTDTQYF
TRBV11-2,TRBJ2-5,-,-,TGTGCCAGCAGTTCACGATTGCCGGGACACCTATTGTACCAAGAGACCCAGTACTTC,CASSSRLPGHLLYQETQYF
TRBV5-1,TRBJ1-4,-,-,TGCGCCAGCAGCCTAACCGCCGGGGAAAAACTGTTTTTT,CASSLTAGEKLFF
TRBV15,TRBJ1-2,TRBD1,-,TGTGCCACCAGCAGAGCCGGGACAGCTCTTGGCTACACCTTC,CATSRAGTALGYTF
TRBV25-1,TRBJ1-1,TRBD1,few,TGTGCCAGCAGGAGGACAGGGGGAGGTACTGAAGCTTTCTTT,CASRRTGGGTEAFF
TRBV3-1/TRBV3-2,TRBJ1-2,-,once,TGTGCCAGCAGCCAAGCGGTCGGCTATGGCTACACCTTC,CASSQAVGYGYTF